This T cell receptor (beta chain) came from a study of regulatory T cells in long-lasting Graves disease. Study-wide points: When disease was persistent, TRBV28, TRBJ1-2 and TRBJ2-5 were the favored segments.

Time point described: newly diagnosed GD, antithyroid drugs for less than 3 months. Extracted PBMC RNA gave rise to the TCR library. Patients were enrolled at an endocrinology department in Xi'an, China. The peripheral blood volume drawn was 7.5 to 10 milliliters, and it was collected into EDTA tubes. Germline lookup yields CDR1 SNHLY and CDR2 FYNNEI. This CDR3 contains 13 residues. Both iRepertoire HTBI primers and Arm-PCR of CDR3 regions were used to build the TCR beta libraries. TCRdb recomputed calls from the multiplex PCR reads with MiXCR, one row per CDR3 protein. The repertoire holds 550,000 to 700,000 distinct CDR3 sequences, with roughly a sixth as singletons. This clonotype turned up a few times. Its target is unknown. These data also formed part of another study, on T cells in Graves' hyperthyroidism and ophthalmopathy.

The rearrangement uses TRBV2 and TRBJ2-1; 10 nucleotides match TRBD2. The assigned J gene may be wrong: the sequence end matches TRBJ2-5 better. The sample here was peripheral blood mononuclear cells (PBMCs), taken at new diagnosis, from a patient treated with antithyroid drugs. This sequence was found in a man younger than 30 with Graves disease. The CDR3 nucleotides are TGTGCCAGCGGACTAGCGGTACAAGAGACCCAGTACTTC. This translates into CASGLAVQETQYF.